The 17 T cell receptor beta chains below all came from one sample that was sequenced in a study of shared clonotypes between healthy human individuals. Clones were read by immunoSEQ multiplex PCR, and TCRdb kept only the in-frame ones, dropping some. The table shows 650,000 to 700,000 clones, with around 91% occurring only once. The source material was memory CD8+ T cells from PBMCs. Subset denoted: CD45RO+ cells pooled with CCR7-negative TemRA cells. The receptors derive from a young man in good health. Some clones in this sample may be carry-over from other donors' samples.

The chain combines TRBV28 with TRBJ2-4; TRBD1 might be the D (6 bases). From germline, CDR1 is MDHEN and CDR2 SYDVKM. Between the trimmed V and J ends, which lost 3 bases and 1 base, there was a span of 16 bases. This CDR3 is built from 17 residues. The CDR3 spells CASSLGAGLRAKNIQYF. In nucleotides, the CDR3 is TGTGCCAGCAGTTTGGGGGCAGGGTTAAGGGCCAAAAACATTCAGTACTTC.

This clone is a singleton in its sample. The DNA of the CDR3 is TGTGCCAGCAGCCACGGGCACTCCTACGAGCAGTACTTC. It is translated as CASSHGHSYEQYF. This sequence joins TRBV7-9 and TRBJ2-7; D is unclear. CDR1 and CDR2 from the germline V gene are SEHNR and FQNEAQ (reference sequence). This CDR3 is 13 amino acids long. Trimming stripped 5 bases from V and 0 bases from J, with 8 bases between.

This clone appeared a single time. Within the sample, other DNA sequences also encode this same CDR3. The chain combines TRBV9 with TRBJ2-1; D possibly corresponds to TRBD2 (5 bases). Trimming shortened V by 1 base and J by 7 bases, and 6 bases separated the two germline ends. This CDR3 is 12 amino acids long. Germline-derived CDR1 and CDR2 are SGDLS and YYNGEE. CDR3 in amino acids: CASSVTGNEQFF. The CDR3 nucleotides are TGTGCCAGCAGCGTAACGGGAAATGAGCAGTTCTTC.

Comment on this clone: A single base separates this from a much larger clone, so it may be a read error. Other DNA sequences within the sample encode an identical CDR3. The V call is TRBV6-6, the J call TRBJ2-5, with 8 positions matching TRBD2. The junction had 2 bases not matched to a gene; V was cut back by 0 bases and J by 5 bases. This CDR3 contains 14 residues. Germline values: CDR1 MNHNY, CDR2 SVGAGI (reference sequence). In DNA form, the CDR3 reads TGTGCCAGCAGTTACTCGCCGGGAGGGGAGACCCAGTACTTC. Its protein is CASSYSPGGETQYF.

The CDR3 DNA follows: TGTGCCAGCACCAGCCATAGCAATCAGCCCCAGCATTTT. The encoded protein is CASTSHSNQPQHF. J is TRBJ1-5 and V is TRBV2; D call uncertain. V gave up 7 bases and J gave up 0 bases, with 7 bases separating them. Germline V CDR1 and CDR2: SNHLY, FYNNEI. There are 13 residues in the CDR3.

The genes are TRBV11-2 and TRBJ2-1; no clear D. Germline V gives CDR1 SGHAT, CDR2 FQNNGV. CDR3 length: 12 residues. V lost 2 bases and J lost 10, with 9 bases in between. CDR3 protein: CASSLRWWEQFF. The CDR3, as DNA: TGTGCCAGCAGCTTAAGGTGGTGGGAGCAGTTCTTC.

V is TRBV28 and J is TRBJ2-2; 14 bases align to TRBD2. This CDR3 contains 16 residues. Germline V gene data show CDR1 as MDHEN and CDR2 as SYDVKM. The V and J ends lost 5 bases and 7 bases, in that order; junction bases with no gene match: 6. The CDR3, as DNA: TGTGCCAGCAGTCCGACTAGCGGGAGGGTGATCGGGGAGCTGTTTTTT. Its translation is CASSPTSGRVIGELFF.

The chain recombines TRBV28 with TRBJ1-4; 7 nucleotides agree with TRBD1. CDR1 is MDHEN and CDR2 is SYDVKM in the germline V gene. This CDR3 has 16 residues. Losses at the gene ends were 4 bases for V and 5 bases for J; bases not matched to a gene: 10. The CDR3 sequence is CASSSGDSLPNEKLFF. DNA for the CDR3: TGTGCCAGCAGTTCGGGGGACAGCCTACCAAATGAAAAACTGTTTTTT.

This rearrangement joins TRBV5-1 to TRBJ1-5; D not resolved. The CDR3 extends over 15 amino acids. Looked up from germline, CDR1 is SGHRS and CDR2 is YFSETQ. Deletions cut 1 base from V and 4 bases from J, with 12 bases between. CDR3 nucleotide sequence: TGCGCCAGCAGCTTGACGGCGGCGGGTAATCAGCCCCAGCATTTT. This translates into CASSLTAAGNQPQHF.

The genes are TRBV10-2 and TRBJ2-3; TRBD1 might be the D (6 bases). This CDR3 contains 14 residues. Per germline, CDR1 WSHSY and CDR2 SAAADI. Trimming left V 8 bases short and J 0 bases short, with 12 bases between. The CDR3 reads CASQDRTSTDTQYF. The CDR3 bases are TGCGCCAGCCAAGACAGGACTAGCACAGATACGCAGTATTTT.

This clone was seen a few times. The chain is built from TRBV19 and TRBJ2-7; 7 nucleotides line up with TRBD1. Germline CDR1 and CDR2: LNHDA and SQIVND (reference sequence). The CDR3 consists of 15 residues. The V and J ends lost 5 bases and 2 bases, in that order; junction bases with no gene match: 9. The CDR3 protein is CASSYSTGSPYEQYF. As DNA, the CDR3 is TGTGCCAGTAGTTACTCGACAGGGAGCCCCTACGAGCAGTACTTC. The complete variable domain, with remaining parts taken from reference TRBV19 and TRBJ2-7, reads DGGITQSPKYLFRKEGQNVTLSCEQNLNHDAMYWYRQDPGQGLRLIYYSQIVNDFQKGDIAEGYSVSREKKESFPLTVTSAQKNPTAFYLCASSYSTGSPYEQYFGPGTRLTVT.

J is TRBJ2-1 and V is TRBV19; D not resolved. The V gene's germline CDR1 is LNHDA and CDR2 SQIVND (reference sequence). The CDR3 has 12 amino acids. The V and J ends lost 8 bases and 6 bases respectively, with 11 bases between them. CDR3 in DNA: TGTGCCAGTTTTGCGTACCCCAATGAGCAGTTCTTC. Translated, it gives CASFAYPNEQFF.

The CDR3 sequence is CASSEGLAGFSYEQYF. Written as DNA, the CDR3 is TGTGCCAGCAGTGAAGGACTAGCGGGCTTCTCCTACGAGCAGTACTTC. The chain links TRBV6-1 to TRBJ2-7; 10 nucleotides line up with TRBD2. Per the germline V gene, CDR1 is MNHNS and CDR2 is SASEGT. The CDR3 extends over 16 amino acids. V gave up 1 base and J gave up 0 bases; unmatched junction bases: 3.

The chain carries TRBV7-9 and TRBJ2-2; 8 bases are a match to TRBD2. Germline lookup yields CDR1 SEHNR and CDR2 FQNEAQ (reference sequence). V dropped 1 base and J dropped 7; count of bases not matched to a gene: 14. This CDR3 contains 18 residues. In DNA form, the CDR3 reads TGTGCCAGCAGCTTAGGCCAACCGGGACTAGGGTCTGGCGGGGAGCTGTTTTTT. This translates into CASSLGQPGLGSGGELFF.

The V gene is TRBV11-2, the J gene TRBJ1-3; no firm D call. Germline CDR1 and CDR2: SGHAT and FQNNGV. Deletions cut 0 bases from V and 3 bases from J, with 15 bases between. This CDR3 spans 17 amino acids. The CDR3 DNA is TGTGCCAGCAGCTTAGAGGTTGAGTTGTTCGATGGAAACACCATATATTTT. Encoded protein: CASSLEVELFDGNTIYF.

Only a few counts were recorded for this clone. The chain recombines TRBV10-3 with TRBJ2-2; D is uncertain. CDR3 length: 14 residues. The germline gives CDR1 ENHRY, CDR2 SYGVKD. With 0 bases removed from V and 2 bases from J, the gap between germline ends came to 4 bases. DNA for the CDR3: TGTGCCATCAGTGAGTCTGAAAACACCGGGGAGCTGTTTTTT. Translated: CAISESENTGELFF.

Remarks on this clone: The identical CDR3 is also encoded by other nucleotide sequences in the sample. V usage is TRBV19 and J usage is TRBJ1-1; D is ambiguous. The V gene lost 2 bases and the J gene lost 1 base, with 5 bases spanning the gap. CDR3 length equals 13 residues. From germline, CDR1 is LNHDA and CDR2 SQIVND (reference sequence). The CDR3: CASSISENTEAFF. CDR3 coding DNA: TGTGCCAGTAGTATATCTGAGAACACTGAAGCTTTCTTT.